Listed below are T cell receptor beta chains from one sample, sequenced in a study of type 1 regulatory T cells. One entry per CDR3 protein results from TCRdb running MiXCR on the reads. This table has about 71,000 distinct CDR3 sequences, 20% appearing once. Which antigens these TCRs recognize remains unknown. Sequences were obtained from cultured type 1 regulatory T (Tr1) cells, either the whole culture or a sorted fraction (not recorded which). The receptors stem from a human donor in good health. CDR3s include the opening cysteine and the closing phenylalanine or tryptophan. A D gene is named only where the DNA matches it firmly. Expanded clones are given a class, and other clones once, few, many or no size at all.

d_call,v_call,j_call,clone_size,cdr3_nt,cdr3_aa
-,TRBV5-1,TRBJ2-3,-,TGCGCCAGCTCTCCTCCCGGGACCCTGCAGTATTTT,CASSPPGTLQYF
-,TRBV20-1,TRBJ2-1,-,TGCAGTGCTAGAGCCCTTAGGTCGTATGAGCAGTTCTTC,CSARALRSYEQFF
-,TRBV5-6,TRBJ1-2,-,TGTGCCAGAACTTACCTTTATGGCTACACCTTC,CARTYLYGYTF
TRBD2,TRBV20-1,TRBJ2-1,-,TGCAGTGCCCCACCGCAAGCGGGAGTGGGGAATGAGCAGTTCTTC,CSAPPQAGVGNEQFF
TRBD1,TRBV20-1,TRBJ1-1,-,TGCAGTGCCGAACAGGGGGTCGGCACTGAAGCTTTCTTT,CSAEQGVGTEAFF
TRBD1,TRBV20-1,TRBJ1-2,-,TGCAGTGCCCAAGGACAGGGGACTAACTATGGCTACACCTTC,CSAQGQGTNYGYTF
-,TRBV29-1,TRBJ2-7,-,TGCAGCGCCAGATTCGGCCACGAGCAGTACTTC,CSARFGHEQYF
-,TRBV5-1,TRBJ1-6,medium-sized,TGCGCCAGCAGCTTCTACACGGGGCAGGATAATTCACCCCTCCACTTT,CASSFYTGQDNSPLHF
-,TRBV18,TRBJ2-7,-,TGTACCAGCTCACCACCAGCGGGCTACGAGCAGTACTTC,CTSSPPAGYEQYF
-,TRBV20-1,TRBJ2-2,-,TGCAGTGCTACGAGTAGCCCCGGGGAGCTGTTTTTT,CSATSSPGELFF
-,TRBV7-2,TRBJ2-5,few,TGTGCCAGCAGCTTAGAGAGGGAGACCCAGTACTTC,CASSLERETQYF
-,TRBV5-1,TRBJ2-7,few,TGCGCCAGCAGCTGGGGAGACGGCGAGCAGTACTTC,CASSWGDGEQYF
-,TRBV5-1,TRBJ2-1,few,TGCGCCAGCAGCGAGGGCGGCCCTTGGGGGGAGCAGTTCTTC,CASSEGGPWGEQFF
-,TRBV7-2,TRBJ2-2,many,TGTGCCAGCAGCTCAAGGGGGAGCGCCGGGGAGCTGTTTTTT,CASSSRGSAGELFF
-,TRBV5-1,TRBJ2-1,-,TGCGCCAGCAGCTCACGGGAAGCTACCCATGAGCAGTTCTTC,CASSSREATHEQFF
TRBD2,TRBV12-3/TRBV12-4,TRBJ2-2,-,TGTGCCAGCAGTTGGAGCGGGAGGGCCGCCGGGGAGCTGTTTTTT,CASSWSGRAAGELFF
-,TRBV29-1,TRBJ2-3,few,TGCAGCGTTGAACCTAACACAGATACGCAGTATTTT,CSVEPNTDTQYF
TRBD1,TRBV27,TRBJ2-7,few,TGTGCCAGCAGACGTTCCGGGACAGTGTCCTACGAGCAGTACTTC,CASRRSGTVSYEQYF
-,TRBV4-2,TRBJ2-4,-,TGTGCCAGCAGCCAAGATGGAGGGAGCAAAAACATTCAGTACTTC,CASSQDGGSKNIQYF
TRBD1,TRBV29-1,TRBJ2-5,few,TGCAGCGTTGGAGGGACAGCTATCGAGGAGACCCAGTACTTC,CSVGGTAIEETQYF
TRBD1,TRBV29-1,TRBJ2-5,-,TGCAGCGCCATCCGGGACAGGGGGGCGGAGACCCAGTACTTC,CSAIRDRGAETQYF
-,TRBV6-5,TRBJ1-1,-,TGTGCCGGCAGTTACGTGGAGGACACTGAAGCTTTCTTT,CAGSYVEDTEAFF
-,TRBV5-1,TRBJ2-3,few,TGCGCCAGCAGCTTGGGGGCCGATACGCAGTATTTT,CASSLGADTQYF
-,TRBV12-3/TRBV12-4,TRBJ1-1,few,TGTGCCAGCTTCGGACAGATGAACACTGAAGCTTTCTTT,CASFGQMNTEAFF
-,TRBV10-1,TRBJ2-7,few,TGCGCCAGCTCTGGGGTACAGGTGCGCTACTACGAGCAGTACTTC,CASSGVQVRYYEQYF
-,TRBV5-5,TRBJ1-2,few,TGTGCCAGCAGCTTGGCCGACGGGTTCGGCTACACCTTC,CASSLADGFGYTF